This TCR beta chain originates from a study of STAT5B mutations in CD4+ large granular lymphocyte leukemia. Study-wide results and limits: 8/27 top patient clones versus 2/35 control clones were TRBV06-family.

Healthy controls were blood donor buffy coats. Comment on this clone: Antigen: not known.

Per the germline V gene, CDR1 is SGHRS and CDR2 is YFSETQ. Trimming stripped 5 bases from V and 5 bases from J, with 41 bases between. The CDR3 length is 22 residues. The survey-level immunoSEQ assay was used. Authors' analysis steps: A productive frequency of 2.59 x 10-5 was the lowest detectable. The assay was immunoSEQ multiplex PCR, and TCRdb's table has in-frame clones only and misses some. Clone size and V and J calls were adopted from that table, with D and trimming inferred from the DNA. The table has roughly 32,000 clones, roughly 84% seen once. The chain employs TRBV5-1 and TRBJ2-7; maybe TRBD2 (11 bases). The receptor was derived from a human donor in good health. What was sequenced was CD4+ T cells from blood buffy coats. Here the CDR3 reads CASSPDRGPGLAASLTIHEQYF. Here the CDR3 DNA reads TGCGCCAGCAGTCCTGACAGGGGGCCGGGACTAGCGGCTTCGCTTACAATCCACGAGCAGTACTTC.